Detailed here is one T cell receptor (beta chain). The target of this receptor is not known. No quality values exist for individual bases; no much larger clone is one base distant. These data are taken from a study of T cells after yellow fever vaccination (dated by TCRdb to between 2019 and 2020). Study-wide context: Libraries from fractions with low cell numbers were prepared with the SMART-Seq v4 Ultra Low Input RNA kit. Bulk TCR alpha and beta repertoires were sequenced longitudinally to track T-cell clones before and after primary and booster YFV17D yellow fever vaccination. Two healthy male donors, one aged 18 to 30 and one aged 30 to 40 years, were included in the cohort. Blood was collected at multiple timepoints before and after primary and secondary immunization, and bulk PBMC replicates and cell subsets were isolated.

The investigation overall reported the following: The secondary T-cell response was found to be weaker but faster than the primary response, with a peak reached on day 5 rather than on day 15. After the booster, most clones that had expanded after primary vaccination were detected again (around 97% of CD4 and more than 80% of CD8), suggesting broad maintenance of memory. Because the study included only two donors, the extent to which the findings can be generalized is limited. A small share of clonotypes occurred in both CD4 and CD8 compartments, likely arising from convergent recombination. Computational filtering was required because FACS-sorted repertoires could contain abundant contaminating clonotypes from the bulk population.

TCR cDNA was synthesized by 5'RACE template switching, which introduced a universal primer site and unique molecular identifiers. cDNA synthesis was primed from both the TCR alpha and TCR beta constant segments. Library amplification used two PCR steps, and the second PCR step added sample barcodes and sequencing adapters. Sequencing of libraries was done on Illumina HiSeq 2500 (2x100 bp) or NovaSeq (2x150 bp). Processing in the source paper ran as follows. Demultiplexing of reads and collapsing into UMI consensus sequences were performed with MIGEC, and V(D)J alignment was carried out with MiXCR. Vaccine-responding clonotypes were identified with edgeR using replicate PBMC samples, with FDR below 0.01 and a log2 fold change above 5 up to day 15 being required. Each bulk clonotype was labeled CD4 or CD8 based on which sequenced repertoire, CD4 or CD8, contained the clonotype at higher abundance. TCRdb redid the processing of the public reads, applying fastp at Q25 and MiXCR, and retained in-frame beta chains. For every CDR3 protein sequence, its rows merge into one entry that carries the most common genes and DNA. The V and J calls come from TCRdb's annotation, not from the publication. This sample has over 300,000 distinct CDR3 sequences in its table, and around 7% of those were observed once. The ten most abundant clones make up over 15% of the sample.

Reading the label with the study, this specimen's treatment or condition is: live attenuated yellow fever vaccine strain. At every blood-draw timepoint, two biological replicates of bulk PBMCs were collected. PBMCs were isolated from peripheral blood using a standard Ficoll-Paque protocol. TriZol was used to extract RNA from bulk PBMCs, CD4 and CD8 fractions, and dextramer-positive and dextramer-negative fractions. V was cut back by 8 bases and J by 4 bases, leaving a gap of 13 bases between them. CDR1 and CDR2 are drawn from the germline V gene: MDHEN, SYDVKM. Reading from cysteine to phenylalanine, the CDR3 counts 13 amino acids. The sequence is cut down to CDR3 DNA, 39 bases in frame from base 1.

This material consisted of PBMCs, taken about 49 days after the first yellow fever vaccination. The chain was built from TRBV28 and TRBJ2-3; a tentative D call is TRBD2 (5 bases match). This receptor was obtained from a young man who received the YFV17D yellow fever vaccine. The sequenced DNA: TGTGCCAGCGGTGAGGGTAGGGCAGATACGCAGTATTTT. The translation is CASGEGRADTQYF.